This TCR beta chain was sequenced for a study of T cell clusters in autoimmune cytopenias (dated by TCRdb to 2018 to 2020). Background for the entire study: The median TRB sequencing depth was more than 40,000 reads per sample, and the median number of distinct TRB clonotypes was around 2,200 per sample. Peripheral blood TRB and IGH repertoires were sequenced in autoimmune cytopenia patients at active disease and during treatment follow-up, alongside healthy, CLL and autoimmune hepatitis controls. The study was designed to test whether a disease-specific immune repertoire signature usable as a blood-based biomarker is carried by autoimmune cytopenia patients. Overall results and qualifications from the work: Shifts in the TRB repertoire, including less even repertoires in secondary cytopenia and CLL, were mostly a reflection of lymphoma bias and not of autoimmunity. Almost three-fold more exclusive TRB clusters were observed in healthy donors than in active autoimmune hepatitis patients, consistent with an autoimmunity-wide signature. In the comparison of secondary cytopenia with CLL, the cluster-lack signature was not observed, apparently because the dominant lymphoma-associated repertoire masked the signature. The T cell clusters were only ever defined in silico, so experimental validation of their functional role was still needed. GLIPH suggested that primary autoimmune cytopenia patients lacked physiological T cell clusters: some 53 clusters were exclusive to healthy donors versus 17 exclusive to patients.

To amplify TRB rearrangements, a touch-down multiplex PCR protocol was run with the TRB-A and TRB-B primer pools combined in a single tube. Two consecutive PCR reactions with Phusion HS II polymerase added Illumina adapters and sample indices to the amplicons. The amplicons were purified from gel with the NucleoSpin Gel and PCR Clean-up kit, after which the amplicons were quantified by Qubit and checked for quality on an Agilent 2100 Bioanalyzer. Sequencing of the libraries was performed on an Illumina MiSeq with 600-cycle, single-indexed, paired-end runs. As for how the authors treated the data: TRB reads were aligned and assembled with MiXCR version 2.1.12 using the default MiXCR reference library. Each unique CDR3 nucleotide sequence defined a clone, and only productive sequences with at least two reads were analysed. Alpha-parameterized diversity profiles (alpha 0 to 5), including the Shannon (alpha 1) and Simpson (alpha 2) indices, were computed with an R script to assess repertoire diversity. The tcR package was used to compute combinatorial TRB VJ usage, which was then compared between cohorts by principal component analysis with ade4. GLIPH was used to cluster TCRbeta CDR3s in pairs of cohorts matched for age and read depth, and a Wilcoxon test was used to compare cluster frequencies. TCRdb reprocessed the raw reads; every CDR3 protein sequence is a single record, and DNA is not supplied. The V and J calls come from TCRdb's annotation, not from the publication. This sample's records show 2,000 to 3,000 distinct CDR3 sequences. Together, the top ten hold roughly 30% of the sample.

CDR1 and CDR2 were assigned from the germline V gene as MNHEY and SVGEGT. From the cysteine up to the phenylalanine, the CDR3 has a length of 12 residues. No DNA is given. This clonotype is medium-sized (0.01 to 0.1%) by its frequency; no count is available. Its binding antigen is unknown. Per sample, approximately 250 ng of peripheral blood genomic DNA, approximately 40,000 genome equivalents, was used for TRB amplification. Rearrangement joined TRBV6-2 or TRBV6-3 to TRBJ1-2; the D call of TRBD1 rests on TCRdb alone, since no DNA is present to check it. This TCR came from a human donor with an autoimmune cytopenia or autoimmune hepatitis (not recorded which). Material: peripheral blood. The CDR3 region has the sequence CASSRDEHGYTF.